This T cell receptor (beta chain) came from a study of cytomegalovirus exposure and HLA in healthy donors. Study-wide background: It was reported in a later analysis that the approximately 120 validation repertoires used the same platform as the approximately 620 first-cohort repertoires.

TCRdb keeps only in-frame clones here, not all; method: immunoSEQ multiplex PCR. The sample lists over 150,000 clones, around 90% occurring once. The CDR3 consists of 16 residues. CDR1 and CDR2 from the germline V gene are MNHNS and SASEGT. The V segment lost 0 bases and the J segment 2 bases; nucleotides outside the gene matches: 3. This sequence was found in a woman between 18 and 29 years old in good health and CMV-seropositive. V gene TRBV6-1 combines with J gene TRBJ2-3; TRBD2 matches 9 bases. Specimen: PBMCs. CDR3 DNA: TGTGCCAGCAGTGAAGCCCTAGCGGGGACCACAGATACGCAGTATTTT. As protein: CASSEALAGTTDTQYF.